A selection of T cell receptor beta chains follows, all from one sample in a study of long-term antiretroviral therapy in people with HIV. Measured with immunoSEQ multiplex PCR; TCRdb has only the in-frame clones, and not every one. The table has about 31,000 clones, 80% to 90% seen once; the top ten hold roughly 3.5%. The sample was unsorted PBMCs, taken 0.8 years before starting antiretroviral therapy. The receptors come from a man aged 18 to 29 with HIV. CDR3s include the opening cysteine and the closing phenylalanine or tryptophan. A D gene is named only where the DNA matches it firmly. Not all rows give a size; the values are once, few, many and, for expanded clones, a class.

CDR3: CASSLEWDSLYEQYF
DNA: TGTGCCAGCAGCTTAGAATGGGACAGCCTCTACGAGCAGTACTTC
D: TRBD1
V: TRBV7-8
J: TRBJ2-7
length: 15
size: .

CDR3: CASSQTGGAYNEQFF
DNA: TGTGCCAGCAGCCAGACAGGGGGTGCTTACAATGAGCAGTTCTTC
D: TRBD1
V: TRBV4-2
J: TRBJ2-1
length: 15
size: .

CDR3: CASSLKEGQGANEQYF
DNA: TGTGCCAGCAGCTTGAAAGAGGGACAGGGGGCGAACGAGCAGTACTTC
D: TRBD1
V: TRBV7-6
J: TRBJ2-7
length: 16
size: .

CDR3: CASSDTLTGRGEQYF
DNA: TGTGCCAGCAGTGACACGCTGACGGGACGGGGCGAGCAGTACTTC
D: .
V: TRBV6-4
J: TRBJ2-7
length: 15
size: .

CDR3: CASSLLSSNSPLHF
DNA: TGTGCCAGCAGTTTACTTTCATCAAATTCACCCCTCCACTTT
D: .
V: TRBV27
J: TRBJ1-6
length: 14
size: .

CDR3: CASTSTGTDTQYF
DNA: TGTGCCAGTACATCAACGGGCACAGATACGCAGTATTTT
D: .
V: TRBV19
J: TRBJ2-3
length: 13
size: .

CDR3: CASSTSVVGSYEQYF
DNA: TGTGCCAGCAGCACATCAGTAGTCGGGTCCTACGAGCAGTACTTC
D: .
V: TRBV2
J: TRBJ2-7
length: 15
size: once

CDR3: CASSFVRQGYGYTF
DNA: TGTGCCAGCAGCTTTGTGCGGCAGGGGTATGGCTACACCTTC
D: .
V: TRBV5-4
J: TRBJ1-2
length: 14
size: .

CDR3: CASSPPRPVQYF
DNA: TGTGCCAGCAGCCCACCGCGCCCTGTGCAGTACTTC
D: .
V: TRBV7-3
J: TRBJ2-7
length: 12
size: .

CDR3: CASSVDHSTDTQYF
DNA: TGTGCCAGCAGCGTGGACCACTCCACAGATACGCAGTATTTT
D: .
V: TRBV9
J: TRBJ2-3
length: 14
size: .

CDR3: CSVTGGSSYEQYF
DNA: TGCAGCGTAACCGGCGGAAGCTCCTACGAGCAGTACTTC
D: .
V: TRBV29-1
J: TRBJ2-7
length: 13
size: .

CDR3: CASSFHESTDTQYF
DNA: TGTGCCAGCAGTTTTCATGAGAGCACAGATACGCAGTATTTT
D: .
V: TRBV27
J: TRBJ2-3
length: 14
size: .

CDR3: CASSPTSGDLYEQFF
DNA: TGCGCCAGCAGCCCGACTAGCGGGGACTTGTATGAGCAGTTCTTC
D: TRBD2
V: TRBV5-1
J: TRBJ2-1
length: 15
size: .

CDR3: CASSYSGGTDEQYF
DNA: TGTGCCAGCAGCTATAGCGGGGGGACCGACGAGCAGTACTTC
D: TRBD2
V: TRBV5-4
J: TRBJ2-7
length: 14
size: .

CDR3: CASSGGRQAGEETQYF
DNA: TGTGCCAGCAGCGGGGGTCGACAAGCGGGAGAAGAGACCCAGTACTTC
D: TRBD2
V: TRBV7-9
J: TRBJ2-5
length: 16
size: once

CDR3: CAWSVRHTAGYTF
DNA: TGTGCCTGGAGTGTACGGCATACTGCTGGCTACACCTTC
D: .
V: TRBV30
J: TRBJ1-2
length: 13
size: .

CDR3: CASSPRYGHEQFF
DNA: TGTGCCAGCTCACCCCGTTATGGCCATGAGCAGTTCTTC
D: .
V: TRBV18
J: TRBJ2-1
length: 13
size: .

CDR3: CASSPGDPGPNLYNEQFF
DNA: TGTGCCAGCTCACCAGGGGACCCCGGGCCCAATCTCTACAATGAGCAGTTCTTC
D: .
V: TRBV18
J: TRBJ2-1
length: 18
size: .

CDR3: CASSSQGGLFF
DNA: TGTGCCAGCAGCTCCCAGGGAGGACTGTTTTTT
D: .
V: TRBV7-9
J: TRBJ1-4
length: 11
size: .

CDR3: CASSPRSSGTGEEQYF
DNA: TGCGCCAGCAGCCCAAGATCCAGCGGGACGGGCGAGGAGCAGTACTTC
D: TRBD2
V: TRBV4-3
J: TRBJ2-7
length: 16
size: .

CDR3: CASRIAGTDTQYF
DNA: TGTGCCAGCAGAATAGCGGGAACAGATACGCAGTATTTT
D: TRBD2
V: TRBV6-1
J: TRBJ2-3
length: 13
size: once

CDR3: CASSRVAERADTQYF
DNA: TGTGCCAGTTCCCGGGTTGCGGAACGGGCAGATACGCAGTATTTT
D: .
V: TRBV19
J: TRBJ2-3
length: 15
size: .

CDR3: CASSFGTGGGDTQYF
DNA: TGTGCCAGCAGCTTCGGGACAGGGGGCGGGGATACGCAGTATTTT
D: TRBD1
V: TRBV13
J: TRBJ2-3
length: 15
size: .